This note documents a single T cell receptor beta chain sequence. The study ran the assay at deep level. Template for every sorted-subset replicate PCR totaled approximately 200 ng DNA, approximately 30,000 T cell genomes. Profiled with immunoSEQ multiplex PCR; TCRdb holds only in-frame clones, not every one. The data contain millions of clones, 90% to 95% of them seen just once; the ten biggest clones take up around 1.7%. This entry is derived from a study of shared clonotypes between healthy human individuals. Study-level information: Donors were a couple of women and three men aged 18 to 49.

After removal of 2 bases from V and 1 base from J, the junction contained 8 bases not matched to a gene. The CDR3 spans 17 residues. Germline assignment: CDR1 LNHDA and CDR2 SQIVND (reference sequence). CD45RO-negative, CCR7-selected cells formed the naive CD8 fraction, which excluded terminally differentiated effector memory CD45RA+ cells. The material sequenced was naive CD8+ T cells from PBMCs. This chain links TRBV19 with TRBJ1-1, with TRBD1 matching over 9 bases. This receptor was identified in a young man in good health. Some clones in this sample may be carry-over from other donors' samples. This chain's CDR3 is CASSITTGGYENTEAFF. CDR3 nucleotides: TGTGCCAGTAGTATAACCACAGGGGGCTACGAGAACACTGAAGCTTTCTTT.